The clone carrying this T cell receptor beta chain was counted many times. The antigen is unknown. This entry is derived from a study of T cells after posttransplantation cyclophosphamide. Sequenced by immunoSEQ multiplex PCR; TCRdb stores in-frame clones only, minus some. The sample yields about 30,000 clones, without any singletons. The CDR3 consists of 12 residues. V shed 6 bases and J shed 7 bases, with 10 bases lying between them. CDR1 WSHSY and CDR2 SAAADI come from the germline V gene. Regarding the study as a whole: Recipient CMV seropositivity and CMV reactivation strongly tracked TRB clonality. Tissue-infiltrating T cells from skin or gut overlapped little with blood T cells. Donor-recipient repertoire similarity was low at 1-2 months, rising over year one.

Material: PBMCs. The chain carries TRBV10-2 and TRBJ1-5; a possible D gene is TRBD1 (5 bases). The TCR comes from an older woman in good health, CMV-negative, and a related stem cell transplant donor. CDR3 bases: TGCGCCAGCAGGCCCCAGGGCCAGCCCCAGCATTTT. Translated: CASRPQGQPQHF.